This T cell receptor (beta chain) was found in a study of OX40 agonist ivuxolimab in advanced cancers. Overall study results and limits: On average, a greater number of expanded clones characterised CD8+ T cells relative to CD4+.

Sampled blood was obtained at baseline, cycle 4 day 1, and cycle 7 day 1. A note on this clone: Its antigen is not known.

With 3 bases clipped from V and 4 bases from J, the junction kept 6 bases outside the gene matches. CDR1 and CDR2 (germline): LNHDA, SQIVND (reference sequence). The CDR3 is 15 residues long. This table comes from immunoSEQ multiplex PCR, and its TCRdb copy is limited to in-frame clones, with some not included. This repertoire shows tens of thousands of clones, approximately 80% found once; its top ten account for 16%. This chain connects TRBV19 to TRBJ1-2; TRBD1 matches 9 bases. The source was CD4+ or CD8+ T cells sorted from blood, collected in a trial of the OX40 agonist ivuxolimab. This TCR was recovered from an adult with an advanced solid tumor such as melanoma, head and neck, liver or kidney cancer. The CDR3 protein is CASSMGQGSPYGYTF. The CDR3 DNA follows: TGTGCCAGTAGTATGGGACAGGGAAGCCCCTATGGCTACACCTTC.